One sample yielded the 3 T cell receptor beta chains listed below, sequenced in a study of monozygotic twins with inflammatory bowel disease. TCRdb re-analyzed the 5' RACE reads; it lists each CDR3 protein once, without DNA. The sample's table shows some 170,000 distinct CDR3 sequences. Sequencing input: blood. These receptors came from a human donor with ulcerative colitis or Crohn's disease, or a healthy co-twin of an affected twin (not recorded which).

The gene calls are TRBV3-1 and TRBJ2-7. Germline V gene sequence: CDR1 LGHDT, CDR2 YNNKEL (reference sequence). The CDR3 loop spans 15 amino acids. Here the CDR3 reads CASSQVSGSSYEQYF.

The chain uses TRBV15 and TRBJ1-5; no DNA is available, so the TRBD1 call from TCRdb remains unchecked. Germline V gene lookup returns CDR1 LNHNV and CDR2 YYDKDF (reference sequence). CDR3 length equals 13 residues. This CDR3 reads CATSPGGNQPQHF.

This chain joins TRBV13 and TRBJ1-3; checking the TCRdb D call of TRBD1 is not possible without DNA. The CDR3 is made up of 16 amino acids. Germline loops: CDR1 PRHDT, CDR2 FYEKMQ (reference sequence). The CDR3: CASSLATGDPGNTIYF.